Below, 25 T cell receptor beta chains from the same sample are listed, as sequenced in a study of CDR3 diversity in severe acne. Each CDR3 protein is one row after TCRdb ran MiXCR on the PCR reads. The sample gives approximately 97,000 distinct CDR3 sequences, 45% to 60% of which show up once; 9.5% to 15% is in the top ten. The source material was blood. The receptors were gathered from a male donor with acne.

This chain joins TRBV19 and TRBJ2-1; 7 positions match TRBD1. CDR3 length: 14 amino acids. J was trimmed by 5 bases and V by 9 bases; bases with no gene match: 10. The V gene's germline CDR1 is LNHDA and CDR2 SQIVND (reference sequence). The DNA for the CDR3 is TGTGCCAGCCAGCTTGGACAGGACGACAATGAGCAGTTCTTC. It encodes CASQLGQDDNEQFF.

This clonotype occurred many times. The chain links TRBV7-9 to TRBJ2-7; no reliable D call. Germline loops: CDR1 SEHNR, CDR2 FQNEAQ (reference sequence). The CDR3 spans 13 residues. V gave up 5 bases and J gave up 5 bases, with 13 bases separating them. The CDR3 DNA reads TGTGCCAGCAGCGCCAGCCTAAGGGACGAGCAGTACTTC. Its protein is CASSASLRDEQYF.

This clonotype appeared many times. V gene TRBV5-6 combines with J gene TRBJ1-6; D gene unclear. CDR1 SGHDT and CDR2 YYEEEE come from the germline V gene. The CDR3 runs 13 residues. The CDR3, as DNA: TGTGCGCAGCAAAATAGGGATCCCTCACCCCTCCACTTT. This sequence encodes CAQQNRDPSPLHF.

This clonotype was detected many times. The gene calls are TRBV5-6 and TRBJ1-1; 7 nucleotides agree with TRBD1. The germline CDR1 and CDR2 sequences are SGHDT and YYEEEE. This CDR3 is built from 15 residues. V shed 0 bases, J shed 3 bases, and the junction held 5 bases outside the gene matches. The CDR3 DNA is TGTGCCAGCAGCTTGGGGGACAGAGCGTACACTGAAGCTTTCTTT. Residues: CASSLGDRAYTEAFF.

This chain connects TRBV7-9 to TRBJ2-1; either TRBD1 or TRBD2 may fit D (5 bases each). CDR1 SEHNR and CDR2 FQNEAQ come from the germline V gene (reference sequence). CDR3 length: 18 residues. Between the trimmed V and J ends, which lost 5 bases and 8 bases, there was a span of 28 bases. CDR3 protein: CASSAQGRINTGVDEQFF. In DNA, the CDR3 is TGTGCCAGCAGCGCTCAGGGAAGGATAAACACCGGGGTAGATGAGCAGTTCTTC.

The chain carries TRBV29-1 and TRBJ2-7; the match to TRBD1 covers 9 bases. This CDR3 spans 17 amino acids. Germline CDR1 reads SQVTM; CDR2 reads ANQGSEA. Trimming cost V 0 bases and J 2 bases; bases outside gene matches: 11. The chain's CDR3 is CSVEDQMGTGSTYEQYF. The CDR3 bases are TGCAGCGTTGAAGATCAAATGGGGACAGGGTCAACCTACGAGCAGTACTTC.

The table lists this clonotype with many counts. CDR3 in DNA: TGTGCCAGCAGCTTAGAACTAGCGCGGATCACAGATACGCAGTATTTT. Translated, it gives CASSLELARITDTQYF. V gene TRBV11-1 combines with J gene TRBJ2-3, with 7 bases identical to TRBD2. The CDR3 totals 16 residues. V was clipped by 1 base and J by 2 bases; unmatched bases: 6. Germline CDR1 is SGHAT and CDR2 is FQDESV (reference sequence).

The sample holds many counts of this clonotype. The chain's CDR3 is CSATGQNTEAFF. CDR3 in DNA: TGCAGCGCCACCGGACAGAACACTGAAGCTTTCTTT. The chain is built from TRBV29-1 and TRBJ1-1, with D perhaps TRBD1 (5 bases). The CDR3 contains 12 residues. Germline loops: CDR1 SQVTM, CDR2 ANQGSEA. Trimming took 7 bases from V and 1 from J, leaving 10 bases between them.

V is TRBV15 and J is TRBJ1-2, with 12 bases fitting TRBD1. Per germline, CDR1 LNHNV and CDR2 YYDKDF (reference sequence). The junction had 3 bases not matched to a gene; V was cut back by 3 bases and J by 4 bases. CDR3 size: 15 residues. The CDR3, as DNA: TGTGCCACCAGCAGTCCGGGACAGGGGGCCTATGGCTACACCTTC. Translated, it gives CATSSPGQGAYGYTF.

The gene calls are TRBV11-3 and TRBJ1-3; the D gene is possibly TRBD1 (5 bases). This CDR3 has 16 residues. V lost 3 bases and J lost 2, with 14 bases in between. Germline V gene sequence: CDR1 SGHNT, CDR2 YENEEA. The CDR3 DNA is TGTGCCAGCAGCTTCGTTTCAGGGCTGGCTGGAAACACCATATATTTT. Translation gives CASSFVSGLAGNTIYF.

CDR3 sequence: CASSEWTPRDGYTF. The CDR3 DNA is TGTGCCAGCAGTGAATGGACTCCCCGGGATGGCTACACCTTC. The chain joins TRBV25-1 to TRBJ1-2; no reliable D call. V lost 1 base, J lost 6 bases, and 12 bases lay in between. Germline V gene data show CDR1 as MGHDK and CDR2 as SYGVNS. The CDR3 loop spans 14 amino acids.

This clonotype has ten or more counts. V is TRBV5-8 and J is TRBJ2-6; possibly TRBD1 for D (6 bases). From germline, CDR1 is SGHTS and CDR2 YDEGEE. V was clipped by 4 bases and J by 4 bases, with 12 bases between them. The CDR3 has 15 amino acids. CDR3 coding DNA: TGTGCCAGCAGCGCCAGGGGAGCGGGGGCCAACGTCCTGACTTTC. The encoded protein is CASSARGAGANVLTF.

This clonotype turned up a few times. The chain carries TRBV28 and TRBJ1-1; D is possibly TRBD1 (5 bases). Per the germline V gene, CDR1 is MDHEN and CDR2 is SYDVKM. The length of the CDR3 is 13 residues. Trimming left V 10 bases short and J 10 bases short, with 22 bases between. The CDR3 DNA sequence: TGTGCCATCTTCGGGACCGGGAGCCGCTCAGCTTTCTTT. It encodes CAIFGTGSRSAFF. The full variable domain, completed using reference TRBV28 and TRBJ1-1, is DVKVTQSSRYLVKRTGEKVFLECVQDMDHENMFWYRQDPGLGLRLIYFSYDVKMKEKGDIPEGYSVSREKKERFSLILESASTNQTSMYLCAIFGTGSRSAFFGQGTRLTVV.

In the case of this clonotype: This may be a read error, as it is one base from a much larger clone. A read error is likely, as this CDR3 ends without the conserved phenylalanine or tryptophan. This chain joins TRBV5-1 and TRBJ2-2; possibly TRBD1 for D (6 bases). Germline CDR1 and CDR2: SGHRS and YFSETQ. CDR3 size: 12 residues. V lost 4 bases and J lost 7, with 8 bases in between. The DNA for the CDR3 is TGCGCCAGCAGCGTGACAGGCGGGGAGCTGTTTATT. As protein: CASSVTGGELFI.

This clonotype was recorded many times. DNA for the CDR3: TGTGCCAGTAGTATACCCCTAGCGGGAGTTCGCTACGAGCAGTACTTC. As protein: CASSIPLAGVRYEQYF. The gene calls are TRBV19 and TRBJ2-7, with 10 positions matching TRBD2. With 2 bases clipped from V and 3 bases from J, the junction kept 7 bases outside the gene matches. This CDR3 is built from 16 residues. The germline V gene encodes CDR1 LNHDA and CDR2 SQIVND (reference sequence).

V usage is TRBV7-2 and J usage is TRBJ2-1; 15 nucleotides match TRBD2. The trim removed 3 bases at V and 7 bases at J, leaving 4 bases unmatched. There are 16 residues in the CDR3. Germline V gene sequence: CDR1 SGHTA, CDR2 FQGNSA. CDR3 in amino acids: CASSLWTSGRGNEQFF. The CDR3 nucleotides read TGTGCCAGCAGCTTGTGGACTAGCGGGAGGGGGAATGAGCAGTTCTTC.

V usage is TRBV15 and J usage is TRBJ2-3; 10 positions match TRBD1. After removal of 0 bases from V and 2 bases from J, the junction contained 5 bases not matched to a gene. The CDR3 totals 17 residues. The germline V gene encodes CDR1 LNHNV and CDR2 YYDKDF (reference sequence). CDR3 residues: CATSRDRGTGATDTQYF. CDR3 DNA sequence: TGTGCCACCAGCAGAGATCGGGGGACAGGGGCCACAGATACGCAGTATTTT.

At least ten counts were recorded for this clonotype. The V call is TRBV2, the J call TRBJ2-3, with 7 bases fitting TRBD1. The CDR3 contains 15 residues. J lost 0 bases, V lost 7 bases, and 7 bases had no gene match. Germline V gene sequence: CDR1 SNHLY, CDR2 FYNNEI. CDR3 loop: CASMSGTVSTDTQYF. The CDR3 bases are TGTGCCAGCATGAGTGGGACAGTGAGCACAGATACGCAGTATTTT.

This clonotype was detected many times. This chain connects TRBV7-2 to TRBJ2-2; D may match TRBD1 or TRBD2 (5 bases each). The CDR3 has 14 amino acids. V shed 5 bases and J shed 2 bases, with 9 bases lying between them. Germline assignment: CDR1 SGHTA and CDR2 FQGNSA. The CDR3 reads CASSQGPNTGELFF. In nucleotides, the CDR3 is TGTGCCAGCAGCCAGGGACCAAACACCGGGGAGCTGTTTTTT.

Worth noting for this clonotype: The junction differs from germline at one of its ends, possibly a read error. CDR3 DNA sequence: TGTGCCACCAGCAGAGATCGAGGTAGCGGGAGAATCCCGGATACGCAGTGTTTT. Residues: CATSRDRGSGRIPDTQCF. This chain links TRBV15 with TRBJ2-3; 9 bases map to TRBD2. CDR1 and CDR2 (germline): LNHNV, YYDKDF (reference sequence). The CDR3 sequence is 18 residues long. The whole variable domain, filled in from reference TRBV15 and TRBJ2-3, reads DAMVIQNPRYQVTQFGKPVTLSCSQTLNHNVMYWYQQKSSQAPKLLFHYYDKDFNNEADTPDNFQSRRPNTSFCFLDIRSPGLGDTAMYLCATSRDRGSGRIPDTQCFGPGTRLTVL.

The CDR3 region has the DNA TGTGCCAGCAGTTCAGGGGACGAGCAGTTCTTC. It encodes CASSSGDEQFF. The J gene is TRBJ2-1, the V gene TRBV7-9, with D maybe TRBD1 (6 bases). The germline gives CDR1 SEHNR, CDR2 FQNEAQ (reference sequence). This CDR3 has 11 residues. Trimming cost V 6 bases and J 10 bases, with 10 bases left between them.

This chain connects TRBV7-9 to TRBJ1-1, with 7 bases identical to TRBD1. Germline CDR1 and CDR2: SEHNR and FQNEAQ (reference sequence). Unmatched junction bases numbered 9, after V lost 2 bases and J lost 3 bases. The CDR3 covers 16 residues. The CDR3 coding sequence is TGTGCCAGCAGCTTACTCCCGACAGGGAGCGACACTGAAGCTTTCTTT. The encoded protein is CASSLLPTGSDTEAFF.

The V call is TRBV25-1, the J call TRBJ1-6; unclear D gene. Trimming shortened V by 1 base and J by 5 bases, and 9 bases separated the two germline ends. Looked up from germline, CDR1 is MGHDK and CDR2 is SYGVNS. The CDR3 loop spans 15 amino acids. The CDR3 nucleotides read TGTGCCAGCAGTGAATTGTTAGGGAATAATTCACCCCTCCACTTT. This translates into CASSELLGNNSPLHF. The full variable domain, completed using reference TRBV25-1 and TRBJ1-6, is EADIYQTPRYLVIGTGKKITLECSQTMGHDKMYWYQQDPGMELHLIHYSYGVNSTEKGDLSSESTVSRIRTEHFPLTLESARPSHTSQYLCASSELLGNNSPLHFGNGTRLTVT.

Within the sample, this clonotype is medium-sized (0.01 to 0.1%). The V and J genes are TRBV20-1 and TRBJ2-5, with 11 bases that match TRBD2. The ends lost 1 base at V and 3 bases at J; junction bases unmatched: 7. CDR3 length equals 16 residues. The germline V gene has CDR1 DFQATT and CDR2 SNEGSKA (reference sequence). The CDR3 DNA follows: TGCAGTGCTAGAGCAGAAGGGACTAGCGGAGAAGAGACCCAGTACTTC. It translates to CSARAEGTSGEETQYF.

The V gene is TRBV7-2, the J gene TRBJ2-1; 12 positions match TRBD2. With 2 bases clipped from V and 6 bases from J, the junction kept 5 bases outside the gene matches. The CDR3 consists of 16 residues. CDR1 and CDR2 from the germline V gene are SGHTA and FQGNSA. This CDR3 is CASSLHLAGGPNEQFF. The DNA of the CDR3 is TGTGCCAGCAGCTTACATCTAGCGGGAGGGCCCAATGAGCAGTTCTTC.